Below, 21 T cell receptor beta chains from the same sample are listed, as sequenced in a study of technical replicates of blood from a few donors. Clones were sequenced by immunoSEQ multiplex PCR, and TCRdb holds only the in-frame ones, with some missing. The repertoire holds 75,000 to 100,000 clones, with about 95% as singletons. The sample taken for sequencing was T cells isolated from PBMCs. The receptors originated from a human donor in good health.

This rearrangement joins TRBV19 to TRBJ2-5, with 9 bases matching TRBD2. This CDR3 comprises 13 residues. V was clipped by 8 bases and J by 5 bases; unmatched bases: 6. Germline CDR1 reads LNHDA; CDR2 reads SQIVND (reference sequence). The CDR3 loop reads CASGSGSQETQYF. The CDR3, as DNA: TGTGCCAGTGGTAGCGGGAGCCAGGAGACCCAGTACTTC. Full variable domain (rest looked up from reference TRBV19 and TRBJ2-5): DGGITQSPKYLFRKEGQNVTLSCEQNLNHDAMYWYRQDPGQGLRLIYYSQIVNDFQKGDIAEGYSVSREKKESFPLTVTSAQKNPTAFYLCASGSGSQETQYFGPGTRLLVL.

The chain couples TRBV5-1 to TRBJ2-3; 7 bases fit TRBD2. This CDR3 spans 15 amino acids. Germline-derived CDR1 and CDR2 are SGHRS and YFSETQ. V was clipped by 4 bases and J by 0 bases; unmatched bases: 5. The CDR3 protein is CASSPLAPSTDTQYF. The CDR3 DNA follows: TGCGCCAGCAGCCCACTAGCGCCTAGCACAGATACGCAGTATTTT.

V and J are TRBV28 and TRBJ1-5; D gene unclear. CDR1 and CDR2 (germline): MDHEN, SYDVKM. The CDR3 has 19 amino acids. V lost 5 bases and J lost 7, with 30 bases in between. The CDR3 reads CASSLLPRGGRSRQQPQHF. The CDR3 region has the DNA TGTGCCAGCAGTCTATTGCCCCGGGGTGGGAGGTCGAGACAACAGCCCCAGCATTTT.

The rearrangement uses TRBV19 and TRBJ1-1; D unclear. The V end lost 2 bases, the J end lost 3 bases, and 7 bases lay between the germline ends. The CDR3 has 13 residues. CDR1 is LNHDA, CDR2 SQIVND, per germline (reference sequence). The CDR3 spells CASSIKRDTEAFF. In nucleotides, the CDR3 is TGTGCCAGTAGTATAAAGCGGGACACTGAAGCTTTCTTT.

This chain links TRBV11-1 with TRBJ2-1; 8 bases are shared with TRBD2. This CDR3 spans 15 amino acids. The V gene end was trimmed by 8 bases and the J gene end by 3 bases; junction bases not matched to a gene: 9. Germline-derived CDR1 and CDR2 are SGHAT and FQDESV (reference sequence). CDR3 DNA sequence: TGTGCCAGCTCGGAAAGGCTAGCGGGCTACAATGAGCAGTTCTTC. This encodes CASSERLAGYNEQFF. Full variable domain (outside the CDR3, taken from reference TRBV11-1 and TRBJ2-1): EAEVAQSPRYKITEKSQAVAFWCDPISGHATLYWYRQILGQGPELLVQFQDESVVDDSQLPKDRFSAERLKGVDSTLKIQPAELGDSAMYLCASSERLAGYNEQFFGPGTRLTVL.

As concerns this clone: The germline gene is not matched at one end of the junction; a read error may be the cause. The chain combines TRBV2 with TRBJ2-7, with D maybe TRBD2 (6 bases). Germline V gives CDR1 SNHLY, CDR2 FYNNEI. The CDR3 is 9 amino acids. The CDR3, as DNA: TGTGCCAGCAGTCGAGGAGGGGACTTC. This codes for CASSRGGDF. The whole variable domain, filled in from reference TRBV2 and TRBJ2-7, reads EPEVTQTPSHQVTQMGQEVILRCVPISNHLYFYWYRQILGQKVEFLVSFYNNEISEKSEIFDDQFSVERPDGSNFTLKIRSTKLEDSAMYFCASSRGGDFGPGTRLTVT.

The CDR3: CASSWEDGTYEQYF. The CDR3 region has the DNA TGTGCCAGCAGCTGGGAGGACGGAACCTACGAGCAGTACTTC. The chain is built from TRBV5-6 and TRBJ2-7, with D possibly TRBD2 on 6 matching bases. The V end was cut by 3 bases, the J end by 2 bases, with 12 bases between. The CDR3 runs 14 residues. The germline CDR1 and CDR2 sequences are SGHDT and YYEEEE.

This chain uses TRBV7-8 with TRBJ2-7; the match to TRBD2 covers 7 bases. After removal of 5 bases from V and 6 bases from J, the junction contained 13 bases not matched to a gene. The germline CDR1 and CDR2 sequences are SGHVS and FQNEAQ. The CDR3 extends over 15 amino acids. CDR3 nucleotide sequence: TGTGCCAGCAGCCTACCGACGGGGGGAGGCTCCGAGCAGTACTTC. It specifies CASSLPTGGGSEQYF.

CDR3: CASSRTTGVGYGYTF. DNA of the CDR3: TGTGCCAGCAGCCGCACGACAGGAGTAGGCTATGGCTACACCTTC. The V and J genes are TRBV11-2 and TRBJ1-2; D perhaps matches TRBD1 (6 bases). Germline V gives CDR1 SGHAT, CDR2 FQNNGV. The CDR3 has 15 residues. With 5 bases removed from V and 4 bases from J, the gap between germline ends came to 17 bases. Full variable domain (missing parts from reference TRBV11-2 and TRBJ1-2): EAGVAQSPRYKIIEKRQSVAFWCNPISGHATLYWYQQILGQGPKLLIQFQNNGVVDDSQLPKDRFSAERLKGVDSTLKIQPAKLEDSAVYLCASSRTTGVGYGYTFGSGTRLTVV.

The chain has TRBV5-1 and TRBJ1-2; D gene uncertain. This CDR3 has 16 residues. The germline CDR1 and CDR2 sequences are SGHRS and YFSETQ. V dropped 4 bases and J dropped 3 bases, with 19 bases sitting between them. The CDR3 here is CASSGRVVGNDYGYTF. The CDR3 DNA follows: TGCGCCAGCAGCGGGAGGGTCGTGGGTAACGACTATGGCTACACCTTC.

The CDR3 loop is CASSLERSSRVETQYF. Here the CDR3 DNA reads TGTGCCAGCAGCTTAGAACGGAGTAGCAGGGTGGAGACCCAGTACTTC. The chain uses TRBV7-9 and TRBJ2-5, with a tentative D call TRBD1 (5 bases). This CDR3 region has 16 residues. CDR1 is SEHNR, CDR2 FQNEAQ, per germline (reference sequence). V was trimmed by 1 base and J by 5 bases, leaving 17 bases between them.

This sequence joins TRBV4-1 and TRBJ1-2, with TRBD1 matching over 11 bases. J was trimmed by 6 bases and V by 2 bases; bases with no gene match: 8. Germline CDR1 reads MGHRA; CDR2 reads YSYEKL. The CDR3 totals 16 residues. Here the CDR3 reads CASSQPTRTGGDGYTF. DNA of the CDR3: TGCGCCAGCAGCCAACCCACGAGGACAGGGGGCGATGGCTACACCTTC.

This clone was counted between two and nine times. The CDR3 DNA sequence: TGTGCCAGCAGCTTGGCCACAGAGTACGAGCAGTACTTC. Translated: CASSLATEYEQYF. The chain carries TRBV11-2 and TRBJ2-7; D is undetermined. The CDR3 has 13 amino acids. Trimming cost V 3 bases and J 4 bases, with 10 bases left between them. Germline-derived CDR1 and CDR2 are SGHAT and FQNNGV.

The chain is built from TRBV18 and TRBJ2-3; 10 nucleotides align to TRBD2. The germline V gene has CDR1 KGHSH and CDR2 LQKENI. CDR3 length equals 18 residues. With V trimmed by 3 bases and J by 2 bases, 11 bases remained unmatched. The CDR3 DNA reads TGTGCCAGCTCACCTTTCCCGATAGCGGGAGGTACCACAGATACGCAGTATTTT. As protein: CASSPFPIAGGTTDTQYF.

This rearrangement joins TRBV5-1 to TRBJ2-7; D call uncertain. The germline CDR1 and CDR2 sequences are SGHRS and YFSETQ. The CDR3 is 14 residues long. Trimming removed 0 bases at V and 1 base at J, with 8 bases between. CDR3 DNA sequence: TGCGCCAGCAGCTTGGCAGGTGCGTCCTACGAGCAGTACTTC. This sequence encodes CASSLAGASYEQYF.

This chain links TRBV15 with TRBJ2-1; 8 nucleotides agree with TRBD1. CDR1 and CDR2 (germline): LNHNV, YYDKDF (reference sequence). The V gene end was trimmed by 5 bases and the J gene end by 4 bases; junction bases not matched to a gene: 10. The CDR3 runs to 16 residues. CDR3 protein: CATSSRGTGTYNEQFF. CDR3 DNA: TGTGCCACCAGCTCCCGGGGGACAGGTACTTACAATGAGCAGTTCTTC.

This clone has a count of ten or more. J is TRBJ1-6 and V is TRBV13, with a tentative D call TRBD1 (6 bases). Trimming pared 6 bases from V and 2 bases from J, leaving 14 bases between. Per germline, CDR1 PRHDT and CDR2 FYEKMQ (reference sequence). CDR3 length: 16 residues. CDR3 in amino acids: CASSLQGSTYNSPLHF. The CDR3 region has the DNA TGTGCCAGCAGTTTACAGGGATCTACCTATAATTCACCCCTCCACTTT.

The rearrangement joins TRBV19 to TRBJ2-5, with 8 positions matching TRBD1. Germline-derived CDR1 and CDR2 are LNHDA and SQIVND (reference sequence). The CDR3 loop spans 16 amino acids. The junction had 12 bases not matched to a gene; V was cut back by 4 bases and J by 5 bases. CDR3 residues: CASSKNLARGLETQYF. CDR3 bases: TGTGCCAGTAGTAAGAACCTCGCCAGGGGGCTGGAGACCCAGTACTTC.

The rearrangement uses TRBV11-2 and TRBJ2-7; D may be TRBD1 (6 bases). Between the trimmed V and J ends, which lost 1 base and 4 bases, there was a span of 14 bases. From germline, CDR1 is SGHAT and CDR2 FQNNGV. There are 15 residues in the CDR3. For the CDR3, the DNA is TGTGCCAGCAGCTTAGTGAGTAACAGGGTTTACGAGCAGTACTTC. Its translation: CASSLVSNRVYEQYF.

The CDR3 loop is CASSLPGGAPKNIQYF. The CDR3 DNA reads as TGCGCCAGCAGCCTCCCCGGGGGGGCTCCCAAAAACATTCAGTACTTC. The chain combines TRBV10-2 with TRBJ2-4; 8 bases are shared with TRBD2. Germline V gene sequence: CDR1 WSHSY, CDR2 SAAADI. The CDR3 runs 16 residues. With 6 bases clipped from V and 2 bases from J, the junction kept 9 bases outside the gene matches.

The count of this clone is one. This CDR3 is CASKDRGDQPQHF. The CDR3 region has the DNA TGTGCCAGCAAGGACAGGGGGGATCAGCCCCAGCATTTT. This rearrangement joins TRBV7-8 to TRBJ1-5, with 10 nucleotides matching TRBD1. Germline V gives CDR1 SGHVS, CDR2 FQNEAQ. Unmatched junction bases numbered 2, after V lost 7 bases and J lost 5 bases. The CDR3 covers 13 residues.